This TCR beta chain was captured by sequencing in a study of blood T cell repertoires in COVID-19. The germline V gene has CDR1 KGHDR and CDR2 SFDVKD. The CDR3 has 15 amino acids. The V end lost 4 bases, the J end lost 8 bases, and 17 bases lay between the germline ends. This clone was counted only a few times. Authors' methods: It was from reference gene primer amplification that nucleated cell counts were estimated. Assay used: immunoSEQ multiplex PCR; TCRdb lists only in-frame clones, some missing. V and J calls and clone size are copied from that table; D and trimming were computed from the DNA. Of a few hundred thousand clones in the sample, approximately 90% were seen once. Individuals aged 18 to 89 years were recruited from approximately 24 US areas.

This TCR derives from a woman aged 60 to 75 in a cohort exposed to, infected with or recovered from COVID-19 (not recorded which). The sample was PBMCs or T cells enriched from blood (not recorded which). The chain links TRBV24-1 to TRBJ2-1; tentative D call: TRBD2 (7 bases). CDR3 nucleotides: TGTGCCACCAGTGACCCGGGGGAGGGGGGCGATGAGCAGTTCTTC. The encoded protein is CATSDPGEGGDEQFF.